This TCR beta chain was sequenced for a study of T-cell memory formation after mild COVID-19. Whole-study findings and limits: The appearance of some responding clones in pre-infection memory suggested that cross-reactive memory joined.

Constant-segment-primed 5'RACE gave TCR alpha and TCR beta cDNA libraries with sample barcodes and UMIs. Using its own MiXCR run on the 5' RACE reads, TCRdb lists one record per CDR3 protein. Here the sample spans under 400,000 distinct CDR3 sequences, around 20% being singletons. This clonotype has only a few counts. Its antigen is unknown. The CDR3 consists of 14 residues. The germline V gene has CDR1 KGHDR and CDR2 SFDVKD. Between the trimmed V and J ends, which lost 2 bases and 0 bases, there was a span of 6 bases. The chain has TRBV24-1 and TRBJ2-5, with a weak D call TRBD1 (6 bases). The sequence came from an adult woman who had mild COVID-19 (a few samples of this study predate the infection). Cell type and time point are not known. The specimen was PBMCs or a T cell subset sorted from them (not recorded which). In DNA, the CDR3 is TGTGCCACCAGTGATTGGGACAACCAAGAGACCCAGTACTTC. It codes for CATSDWDNQETQYF.